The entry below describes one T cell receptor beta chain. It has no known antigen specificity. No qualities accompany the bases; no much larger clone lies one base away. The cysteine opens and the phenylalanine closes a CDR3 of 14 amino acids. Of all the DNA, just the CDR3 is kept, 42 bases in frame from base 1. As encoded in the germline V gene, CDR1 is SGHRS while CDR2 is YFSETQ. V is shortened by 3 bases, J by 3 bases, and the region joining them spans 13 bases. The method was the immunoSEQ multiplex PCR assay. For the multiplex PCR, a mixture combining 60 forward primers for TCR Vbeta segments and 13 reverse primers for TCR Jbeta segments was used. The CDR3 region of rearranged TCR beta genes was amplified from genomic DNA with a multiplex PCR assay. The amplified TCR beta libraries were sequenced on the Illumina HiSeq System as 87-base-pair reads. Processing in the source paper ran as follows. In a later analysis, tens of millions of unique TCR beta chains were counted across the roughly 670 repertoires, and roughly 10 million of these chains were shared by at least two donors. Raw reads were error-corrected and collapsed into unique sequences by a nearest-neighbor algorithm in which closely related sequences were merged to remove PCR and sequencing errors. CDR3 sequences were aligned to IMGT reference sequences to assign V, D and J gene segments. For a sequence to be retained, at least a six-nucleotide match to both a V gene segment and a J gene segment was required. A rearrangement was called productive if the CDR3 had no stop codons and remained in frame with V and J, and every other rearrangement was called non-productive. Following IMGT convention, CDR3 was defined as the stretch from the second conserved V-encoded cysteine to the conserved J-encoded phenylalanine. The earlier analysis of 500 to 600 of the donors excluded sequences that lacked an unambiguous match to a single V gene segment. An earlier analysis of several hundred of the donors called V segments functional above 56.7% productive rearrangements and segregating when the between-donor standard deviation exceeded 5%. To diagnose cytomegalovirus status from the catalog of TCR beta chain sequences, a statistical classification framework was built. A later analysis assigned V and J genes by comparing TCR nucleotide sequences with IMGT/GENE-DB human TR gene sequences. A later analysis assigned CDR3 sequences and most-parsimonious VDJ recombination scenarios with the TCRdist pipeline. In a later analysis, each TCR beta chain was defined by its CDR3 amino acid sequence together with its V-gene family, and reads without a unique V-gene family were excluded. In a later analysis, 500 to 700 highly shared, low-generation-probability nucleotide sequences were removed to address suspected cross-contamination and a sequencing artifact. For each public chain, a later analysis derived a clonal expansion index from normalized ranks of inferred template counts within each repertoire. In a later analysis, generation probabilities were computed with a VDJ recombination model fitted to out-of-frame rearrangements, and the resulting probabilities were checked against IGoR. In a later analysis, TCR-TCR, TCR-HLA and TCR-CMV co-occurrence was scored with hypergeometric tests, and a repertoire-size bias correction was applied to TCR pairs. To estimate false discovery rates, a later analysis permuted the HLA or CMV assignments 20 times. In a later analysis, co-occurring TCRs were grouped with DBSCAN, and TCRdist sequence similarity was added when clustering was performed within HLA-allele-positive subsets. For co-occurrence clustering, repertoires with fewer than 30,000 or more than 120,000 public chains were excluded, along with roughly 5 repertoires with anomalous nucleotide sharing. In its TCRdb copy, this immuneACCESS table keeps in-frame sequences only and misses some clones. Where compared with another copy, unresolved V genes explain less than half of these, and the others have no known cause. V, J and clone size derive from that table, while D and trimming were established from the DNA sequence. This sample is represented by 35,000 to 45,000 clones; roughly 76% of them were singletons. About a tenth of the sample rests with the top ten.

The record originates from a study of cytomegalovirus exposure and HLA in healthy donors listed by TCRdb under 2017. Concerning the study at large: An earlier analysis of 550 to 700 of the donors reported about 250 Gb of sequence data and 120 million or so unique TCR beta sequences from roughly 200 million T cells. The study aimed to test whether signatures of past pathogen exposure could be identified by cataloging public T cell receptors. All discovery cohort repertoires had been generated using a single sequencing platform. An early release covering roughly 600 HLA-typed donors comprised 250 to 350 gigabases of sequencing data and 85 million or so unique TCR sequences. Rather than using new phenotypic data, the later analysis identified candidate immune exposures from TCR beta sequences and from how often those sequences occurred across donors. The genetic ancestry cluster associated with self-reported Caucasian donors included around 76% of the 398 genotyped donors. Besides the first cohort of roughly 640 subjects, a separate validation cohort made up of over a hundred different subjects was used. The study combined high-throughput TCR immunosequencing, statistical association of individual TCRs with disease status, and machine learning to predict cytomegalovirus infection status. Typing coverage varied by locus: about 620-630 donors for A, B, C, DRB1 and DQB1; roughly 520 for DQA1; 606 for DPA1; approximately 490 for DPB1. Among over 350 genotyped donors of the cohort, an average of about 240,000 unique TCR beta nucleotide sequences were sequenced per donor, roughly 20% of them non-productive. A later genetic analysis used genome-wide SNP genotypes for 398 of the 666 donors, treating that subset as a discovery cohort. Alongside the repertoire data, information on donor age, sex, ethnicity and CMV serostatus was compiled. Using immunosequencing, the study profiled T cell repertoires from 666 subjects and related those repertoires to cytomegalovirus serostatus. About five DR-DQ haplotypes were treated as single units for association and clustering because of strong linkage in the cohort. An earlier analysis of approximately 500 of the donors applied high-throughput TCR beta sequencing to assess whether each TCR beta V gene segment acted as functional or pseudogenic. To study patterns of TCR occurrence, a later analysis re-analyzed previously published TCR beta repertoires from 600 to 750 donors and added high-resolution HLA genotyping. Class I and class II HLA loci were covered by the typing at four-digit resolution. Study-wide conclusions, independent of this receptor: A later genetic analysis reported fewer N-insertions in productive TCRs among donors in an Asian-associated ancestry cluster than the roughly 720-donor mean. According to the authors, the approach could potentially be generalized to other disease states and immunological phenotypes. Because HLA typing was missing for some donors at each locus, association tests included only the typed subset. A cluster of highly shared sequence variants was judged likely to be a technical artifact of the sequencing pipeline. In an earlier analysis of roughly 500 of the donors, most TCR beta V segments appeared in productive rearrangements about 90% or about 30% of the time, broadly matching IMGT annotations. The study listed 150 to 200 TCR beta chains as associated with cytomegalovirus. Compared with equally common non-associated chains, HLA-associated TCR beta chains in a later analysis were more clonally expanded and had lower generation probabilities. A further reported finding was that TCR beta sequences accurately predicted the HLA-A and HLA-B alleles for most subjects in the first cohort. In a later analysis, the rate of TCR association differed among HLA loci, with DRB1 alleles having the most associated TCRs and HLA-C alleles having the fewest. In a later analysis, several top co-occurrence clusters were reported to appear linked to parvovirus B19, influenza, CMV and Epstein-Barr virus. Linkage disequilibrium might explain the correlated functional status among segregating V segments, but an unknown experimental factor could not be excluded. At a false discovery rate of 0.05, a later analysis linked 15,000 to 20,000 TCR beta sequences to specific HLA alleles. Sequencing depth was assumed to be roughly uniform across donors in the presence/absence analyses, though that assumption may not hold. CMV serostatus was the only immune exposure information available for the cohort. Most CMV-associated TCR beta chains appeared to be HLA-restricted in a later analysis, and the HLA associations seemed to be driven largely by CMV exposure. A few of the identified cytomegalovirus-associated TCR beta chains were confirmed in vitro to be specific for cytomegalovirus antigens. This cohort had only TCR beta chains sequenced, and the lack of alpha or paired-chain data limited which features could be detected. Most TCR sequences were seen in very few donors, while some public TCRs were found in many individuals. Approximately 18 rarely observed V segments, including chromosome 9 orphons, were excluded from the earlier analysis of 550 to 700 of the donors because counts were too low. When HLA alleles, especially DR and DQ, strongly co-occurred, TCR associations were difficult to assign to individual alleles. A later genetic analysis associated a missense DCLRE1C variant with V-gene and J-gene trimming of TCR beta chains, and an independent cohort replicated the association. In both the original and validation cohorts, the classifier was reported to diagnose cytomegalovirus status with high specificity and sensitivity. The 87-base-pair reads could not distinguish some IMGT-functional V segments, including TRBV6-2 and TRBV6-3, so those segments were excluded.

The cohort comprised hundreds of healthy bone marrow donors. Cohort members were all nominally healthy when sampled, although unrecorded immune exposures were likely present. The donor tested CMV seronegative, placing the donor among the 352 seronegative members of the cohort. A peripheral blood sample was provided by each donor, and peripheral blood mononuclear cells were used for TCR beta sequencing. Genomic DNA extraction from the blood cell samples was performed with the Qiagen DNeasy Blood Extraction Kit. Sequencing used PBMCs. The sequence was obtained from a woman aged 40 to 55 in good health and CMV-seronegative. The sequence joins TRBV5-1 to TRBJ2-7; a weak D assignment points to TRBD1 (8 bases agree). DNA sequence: TGCGCCAGCAGCTGGACAGGGAGGGGCTACGAGCAGTACTTC. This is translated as CASSWTGRGYEQYF. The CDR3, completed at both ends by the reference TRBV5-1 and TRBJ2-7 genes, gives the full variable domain KAGVTQTPRYLIKTRGQQVTLSCSPISGHRSVSWYQQTPGQGLQFLFEYFSETQRNKGNFPGRFSGRQFSNSRSEMNVSTLELGDSALYLCASSWTGRGYEQYFGPGTRLTVT.